The rows below give T cell receptor beta chains drawn from one sample of a study of cytomegalovirus exposure and HLA in healthy donors. The data were produced by immunoSEQ multiplex PCR, yet TCRdb's version contains in-frame clones alone and is incomplete. The sample contains roughly 54,000 clones, approximately 84% of which appear only once. The sequencing sample was made of PBMCs. The source of these receptors is a man aged 45-65 years in good health and CMV-seronegative. CDR3s include the opening cysteine and the closing phenylalanine or tryptophan. A D gene is named only where the DNA matches it firmly.

v_call | d_call | cdr3_length | cdr3_aa
TRBV2 | TRBD1 | 16 | CASRTGTGPTNEKLFF
TRBV4-1 | TRBD1 | 16 | CASSQGSGQGWNEQYF
TRBV4-1 | - | 14 | CASSQPGDNSPLHF
TRBV5-1 | - | 14 | CASSRDNVVDGYTF
TRBV7-7 | - | 14 | CASSLANSQETQYF
TRBV2 | - | 12 | CATAGPGNTIYF
TRBV2 | TRBD1 | 18 | CASSDTSRQGIGATEAFF
TRBV7-2 | - | 12 | CASSLTLETRHF
TRBV6-5 | - | 12 | CASSYVGGELFF
TRBV5-6 | TRBD2 | 15 | CASRAGGRSSYEQYF
TRBV9 | TRBD1 | 15 | CASSGQGILDEKLFF
TRBV28 | TRBD1 | 18 | CASSLYPSGTGGEQPQHF
TRBV6-1 | TRBD2 | 16 | CASSEWPAGEPDTQYF
TRBV28 | - | 15 | CASSLTGTIPYEQYF
TRBV29-1 | TRBD2 | 15 | CSVGTSGGQGGELFF
TRBV6-6 | - | 13 | CASSYLQGHEQYF
TRBV5-6 | TRBD1 | 15 | CASSSLRGYGYEQYF
TRBV5-8 | TRBD2 | 16 | CASSGGGRLAQETQYF
TRBV2 | - | 14 | CATIGGSFNTEAFF
TRBV5-1 | TRBD1 | 16 | CASSPEDRFYTGELFF
TRBV7-3 | - | 15 | CASSLNGRSDTEAFF
TRBV19 | TRBD1 | 17 | CASSRDETGGGNQPQHF
TRBV5-1 | TRBD2 | 19 | CASSSRLAGGPGGTDTQYF
TRBV28 | - | 17 | CASSLVGEASSTDTQYF
TRBV28 | - | 13 | CASRMTARDEAFF
TRBV13 | - | 17 | CASSLRGGRGSGNTIYF
TRBV10-3 | - | 15 | CAISELGQHNSPLHF
TRBV5-1 | TRBD2 | 15 | CASSRTSGGLEEQFF
TRBV5-4 | TRBD1 | 12 | CASSSTGPEQFF
TRBV1 | - | 17 | CTSSQREGTSHSYEQYF
TRBV14 | TRBD2 | 14 | CASSPTTGGNEQYF
TRBV6-5 | - | 13 | CASSYAPHEKLFF
TRBV5-4 | TRBD1 | 15 | CASSLAGTGVNEQFF
TRBV19 | - | 15 | CASSLAAGMNTEAFF
TRBV7-8 | - | 13 | CASGGLGYNEQFF
TRBV2 | TRBD2 | 14 | CASRGLVLMYEQFF
TRBV11-1 | - | 13 | CASSLVSGSEQYF
TRBV10-3 | TRBD2 | 18 | CAISRGLAGGRSSYEQYF
TRBV5-1 | - | 15 | CASSLGLGYNSPLHF
TRBV6-6 | TRBD2 | 16 | CASRAAASGEGETQYF
TRBV19 | - | 14 | CASSIPPGNTEAFF
TRBV9 | - | 14 | CASSVGGSNQPQHF
TRBV5-1 | - | 17 | CASSYEDFRRPNTEAFF
TRBV5-1 | TRBD2 | 14 | CASSVTSLGETQYF
TRBV11-3 | TRBD1 | 19 | CASSRLRDRVTSGANVLTF
TRBV10-1 | - | 15 | CASSEDRSNNSPLHF
TRBV28 | TRBD1 | 16 | CASSLSGPGQAYEQYF
TRBV5-1 | - | 14 | CASSLVLSTDTQYF
TRBV6-5 | TRBD2 | 14 | CASSVLAAEDTQYF
TRBV19 | - | 15 | CASSNRLQGSDTQYF
TRBV7-6 | - | 17 | CASSPPLGDGLHNEQFF
TRBV9 | TRBD1 | 16 | CASSPPQGAQTGELFF
TRBV6-6 | - | 16 | CASSTSSDSGARGYTF
TRBV7-3 | TRBD2 | 17 | CASSLTPASGDLDEQFF
TRBV18 | - | 16 | CASSLTGTSNTGELFF